One and the same sample provided the 3 T cell receptor beta chains below, sequenced in a study of cytomegalovirus exposure and HLA in healthy donors. Only in-frame clones appear in the TCRdb table, and some are missing; sequencing was by immunoSEQ multiplex PCR. Among more than 250,000 clones listed, around 90% were seen once. The source material was PBMCs. All receptors come from a woman aged 25-40 years in good health and CMV-seropositive.

A remark on this clone: The sample contains more than one DNA sequence encoding this CDR3. V gene TRBV28 combines with J gene TRBJ1-1; the D is unclear. The V end lost 6 bases, the J end lost 0 bases, and 8 bases lay between the germline ends. Looked up from germline, CDR1 is MDHEN and CDR2 is SYDVKM. The length of the CDR3 is 13 residues. CDR3 loop: CASSLGVNTEAFF. CDR3 nucleotide sequence: TGTGCCAGCAGCCTCGGGGTGAACACTGAAGCTTTCTTT. The variable domain in full, completed from reference TRBV28 and TRBJ1-1, reads DVKVTQSSRYLVKRTGEKVFLECVQDMDHENMFWYRQDPGLGLRLIYFSYDVKMKEKGDIPEGYSVSREKKERFSLILESASTNQTSMYLCASSLGVNTEAFFGQGTRLTVV.

CDR3 sequence: CASSSEQFPYEQYF. In nucleotides, the CDR3 is TGTGCCAGCAGCTCAGAGCAGTTCCCCTACGAGCAGTACTTC. The rearrangement links TRBV7-9 to TRBJ2-7; D is undetermined. Trimming stripped 4 bases from V and 2 bases from J, with 12 bases between. The CDR3 has 14 amino acids. Per germline, CDR1 SEHNR and CDR2 FQNEAQ (reference sequence).

This sequence joins TRBV5-6 and TRBJ2-2; D gene unclear. Germline V gene sequence: CDR1 SGHDT, CDR2 YYEEEE. V was cut by 3 bases and J by 6 bases, with 6 bases left in between. This CDR3 comprises 12 residues. CDR3 bases: TGTGCCAGCAGCTGGAAGGCCGGGGAGCTGTTTTTT. Amino acid sequence: CASSWKAGELFF.